Listed below are T cell receptor beta chains from one sample, sequenced in a study of blood T cell repertoires in COVID-19. Generated by immunoSEQ multiplex PCR, the TCRdb table keeps only in-frame clones and is missing some. The data contain 150,000 to 200,000 clones, 75% to 95% of them singletons. Sequencing was carried out using peripheral blood. These receptors were taken from a middle-aged man with acute or convalescent COVID-19. CDR3s include the opening cysteine and the closing phenylalanine or tryptophan. Expanded clones are given a class, and other clones once, few, many or no size at all.

clone_size: .; cdr3_length: 16; v_call: TRBV28; j_call: TRBJ1-6; cdr3_aa: CASSPMGDRLNSPLHF
clone_size: .; cdr3_length: 15; v_call: TRBV28; j_call: TRBJ2-7; cdr3_aa: CASSLFTSGSHEQYF
clone_size: few; cdr3_length: 16; v_call: TRBV28; j_call: TRBJ1-5; cdr3_aa: CASSLRSGGLNQPQHF
clone_size: .; cdr3_length: 13; v_call: TRBV19; j_call: TRBJ1-2; cdr3_aa: CASTWGPNYGYTF
clone_size: .; cdr3_length: 15; v_call: TRBV27; j_call: TRBJ1-5; cdr3_aa: CASSLNRGQNQPQHF
clone_size: .; cdr3_length: 13; v_call: TRBV30; j_call: TRBJ1-2; cdr3_aa: CAWSPDSNYGYTF
clone_size: .; cdr3_length: 15; v_call: TRBV18; j_call: TRBJ1-2; cdr3_aa: CASSPGVNSNYGYTF
clone_size: .; cdr3_length: 15; v_call: TRBV11-2; j_call: TRBJ1-4; cdr3_aa: CASSLLTGSNEKLFF
clone_size: .; cdr3_length: 15; v_call: TRBV7-8; j_call: TRBJ2-1; cdr3_aa: CASSLGAGGPNEQFF
clone_size: .; cdr3_length: 15; v_call: TRBV2; j_call: TRBJ2-2; cdr3_aa: CASRATSLNTGELFF
clone_size: .; cdr3_length: 16; v_call: TRBV5-1; j_call: TRBJ2-2; cdr3_aa: CASSLTSFSNTGELFF
clone_size: .; cdr3_length: 15; v_call: TRBV6-6; j_call: TRBJ2-1; cdr3_aa: CASSQSQDRVDEQFF
clone_size: .; cdr3_length: 14; v_call: TRBV27; j_call: TRBJ2-5; cdr3_aa: CASRGTSGGKTQYF
clone_size: .; cdr3_length: 13; v_call: TRBV30; j_call: TRBJ1-1; cdr3_aa: CAWSVIMNTEAFF
clone_size: once; cdr3_length: 13; v_call: TRBV19; j_call: TRBJ2-5; cdr3_aa: CASTTGARGSQYF
clone_size: .; cdr3_length: 14; v_call: TRBV11-3; j_call: TRBJ2-1; cdr3_aa: CASSFGGSYNEQFF
clone_size: .; cdr3_length: 16; v_call: TRBV18; j_call: TRBJ2-5; cdr3_aa: CASSRNRLQGKETQYF
clone_size: .; cdr3_length: 17; v_call: TRBV4-1; j_call: TRBJ1-4; cdr3_aa: CASSQATRTDDNEKLFF
clone_size: .; cdr3_length: 15; v_call: TRBV19; j_call: TRBJ2-7; cdr3_aa: CASSIFAGGTYEQYF
clone_size: .; cdr3_length: 14; v_call: TRBV7-9; j_call: TRBJ1-6; cdr3_aa: CASSLGRDNSPLHF